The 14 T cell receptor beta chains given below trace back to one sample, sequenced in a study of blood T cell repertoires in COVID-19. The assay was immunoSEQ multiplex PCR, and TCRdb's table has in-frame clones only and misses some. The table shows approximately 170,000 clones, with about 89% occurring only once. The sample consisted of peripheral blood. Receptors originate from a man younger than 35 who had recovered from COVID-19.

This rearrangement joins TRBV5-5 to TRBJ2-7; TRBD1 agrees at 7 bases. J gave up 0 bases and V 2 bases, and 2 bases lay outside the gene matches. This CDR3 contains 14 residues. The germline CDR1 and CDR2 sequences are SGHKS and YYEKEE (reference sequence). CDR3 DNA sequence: TGTGCCAGCAGCTTACAGGGGAGCTCCTACGAGCAGTACTTC. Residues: CASSLQGSSYEQYF.

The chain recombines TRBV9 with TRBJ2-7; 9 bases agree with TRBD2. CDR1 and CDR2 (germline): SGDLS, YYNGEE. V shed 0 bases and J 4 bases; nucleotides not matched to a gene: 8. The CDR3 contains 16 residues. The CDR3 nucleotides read TGTGCCAGCAGCGTAGGGTTAGCGGGAGATGTATACGAGCAGTACTTC. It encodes CASSVGLAGDVYEQYF.

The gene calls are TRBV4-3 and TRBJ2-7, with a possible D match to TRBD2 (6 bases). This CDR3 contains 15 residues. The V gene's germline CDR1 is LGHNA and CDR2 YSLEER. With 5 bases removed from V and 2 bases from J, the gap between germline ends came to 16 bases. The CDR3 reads CASSSGSGGTYEQYF. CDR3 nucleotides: TGCGCCAGCAGCTCAGGGTCCGGAGGGACCTACGAGCAGTACTTC.

CDR3 loop: CASSRSQAGGAYETQYF. The CDR3 nucleotides read TGTGCCAGCAGCCGTAGCCAGGCGGGAGGTGCCTATGAGACCCAGTACTTC. The chain employs TRBV3-1 (or the pseudogene TRBV3-2) and TRBJ2-5; 8 bases map to TRBD2. The V gene end was trimmed by 4 bases and the J gene end by 5 bases; junction bases not matched to a gene: 15. The CDR3 spans 17 residues. Germline loops: CDR1 LGHDT, CDR2 YNNKEL (reference sequence).

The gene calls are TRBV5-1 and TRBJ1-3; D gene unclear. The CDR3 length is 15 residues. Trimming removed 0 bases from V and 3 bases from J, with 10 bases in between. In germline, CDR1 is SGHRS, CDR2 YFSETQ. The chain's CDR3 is CASSLAAGYGNTIYF. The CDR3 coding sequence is TGCGCCAGCAGCTTGGCCGCCGGGTATGGAAACACCATATATTTT.

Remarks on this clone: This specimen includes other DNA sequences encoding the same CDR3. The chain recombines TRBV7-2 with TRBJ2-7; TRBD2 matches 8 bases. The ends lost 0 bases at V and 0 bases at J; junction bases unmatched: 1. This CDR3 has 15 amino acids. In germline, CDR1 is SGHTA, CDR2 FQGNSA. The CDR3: CASSLASGSSYEQYF. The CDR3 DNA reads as TGTGCCAGCAGCTTAGCAAGCGGGAGCTCCTACGAGCAGTACTTC.

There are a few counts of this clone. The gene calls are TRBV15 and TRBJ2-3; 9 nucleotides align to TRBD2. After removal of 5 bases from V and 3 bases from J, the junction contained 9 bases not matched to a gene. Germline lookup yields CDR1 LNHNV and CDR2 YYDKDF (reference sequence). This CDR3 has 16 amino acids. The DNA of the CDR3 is TGTGCCACCAGCTCCCCAGCGGGAGGCCCGACAGATACGCAGTATTTT. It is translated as CATSSPAGGPTDTQYF.

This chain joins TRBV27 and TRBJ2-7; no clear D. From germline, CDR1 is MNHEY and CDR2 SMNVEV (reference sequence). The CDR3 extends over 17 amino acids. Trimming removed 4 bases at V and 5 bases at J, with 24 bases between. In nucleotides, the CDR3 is TGTGCCAGCAGTTCTTGGATAGCATCGGAGACCCATCACGAGCAGTACTTC. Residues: CASSSWIASETHHEQYF.

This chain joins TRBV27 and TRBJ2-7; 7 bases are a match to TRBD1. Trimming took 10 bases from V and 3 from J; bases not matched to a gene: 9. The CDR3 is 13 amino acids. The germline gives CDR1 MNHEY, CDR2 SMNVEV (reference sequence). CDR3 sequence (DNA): TGTGCCACCCGACAGGGAATATACTACGAGCAGTACTTC. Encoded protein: CATRQGIYYEQYF.

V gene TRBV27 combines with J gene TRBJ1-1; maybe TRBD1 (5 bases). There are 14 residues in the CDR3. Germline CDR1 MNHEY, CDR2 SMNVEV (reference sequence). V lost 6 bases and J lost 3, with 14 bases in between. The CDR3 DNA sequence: TGTGCCAGCAGCTCAGAGTGGGGCGACACTGAAGCTTTCTTT. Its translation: CASSSEWGDTEAFF.

As DNA, the CDR3 is TGTGCCAGCAGTTACCGTCGGATCTCCAGCGGGCAGTACTTC. Translating it yields CASSYRRISSGQYF. The chain couples TRBV6-8 to TRBJ2-7, with TRBD2 as a possible D gene (5 bases). The CDR3 has 14 residues. With 2 bases removed from V and 9 bases from J, the gap between germline ends came to 17 bases. The germline V gene has CDR1 MNHGY and CDR2 SAAAGT.

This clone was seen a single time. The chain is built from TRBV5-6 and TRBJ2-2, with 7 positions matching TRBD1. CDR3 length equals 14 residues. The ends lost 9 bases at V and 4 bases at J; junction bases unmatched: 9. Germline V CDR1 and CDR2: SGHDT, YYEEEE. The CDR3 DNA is TGTGCCACCAATGCACAGGGGAGCACCGGGGAGCTGTTTTTT. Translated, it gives CATNAQGSTGELFF.

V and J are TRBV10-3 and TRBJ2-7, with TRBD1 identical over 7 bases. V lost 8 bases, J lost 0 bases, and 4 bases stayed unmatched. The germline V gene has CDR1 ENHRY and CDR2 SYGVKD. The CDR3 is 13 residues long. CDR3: CAIGDSYSYEQYF. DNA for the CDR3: TGTGCCATCGGGGACAGCTACTCCTACGAGCAGTACTTC.

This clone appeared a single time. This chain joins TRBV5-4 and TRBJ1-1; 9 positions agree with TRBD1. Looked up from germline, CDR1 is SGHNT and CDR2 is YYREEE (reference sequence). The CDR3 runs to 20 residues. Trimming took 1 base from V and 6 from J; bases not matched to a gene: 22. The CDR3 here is CASSLRYRAGTGMLTAEAFF. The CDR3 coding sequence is TGTGCCAGCAGCTTGAGATATAGAGCAGGGACAGGGATGTTAACGGCTGAAGCTTTCTTT. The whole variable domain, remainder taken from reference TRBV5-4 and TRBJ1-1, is ETGVTQSPTHLIKTRGQQVTLRCSSQSGHNTVSWYQQALGQGPQFIFQYYREEENGRGNFPPRFSGLQFPNYSSELNVNALELDDSALYLCASSLRYRAGTGMLTAEAFFGQGTRLTVV.